This T cell receptor beta chain was recorded in a study of cytomegalovirus exposure and HLA in healthy donors. This clone was seen a handful of times. The PCR used 60 Vbeta and 13 Jbeta primers. Generated by immunoSEQ multiplex PCR, the TCRdb table keeps only in-frame clones and is missing some. Of about 160,000 clones listed, about 85% are singletons. Germline V gene data show CDR1 as SQVTM and CDR2 as ANQGSEA. The V end lost 1 base, the J end lost 4 bases, and 6 bases lay between the germline ends. The CDR3 has 12 residues. This sequence joins TRBV29-1 and TRBJ2-3; D might be TRBD2 (6 bases). Sequencing input: PBMCs. The clonotype originates from a man between 18 and 35 years old in good health and CMV-seropositive. CDR3 sequence (DNA): TGCAGCGTTGAAGCGGGAGCAGATACGCAGTATTTT. It specifies CSVEAGADTQYF.